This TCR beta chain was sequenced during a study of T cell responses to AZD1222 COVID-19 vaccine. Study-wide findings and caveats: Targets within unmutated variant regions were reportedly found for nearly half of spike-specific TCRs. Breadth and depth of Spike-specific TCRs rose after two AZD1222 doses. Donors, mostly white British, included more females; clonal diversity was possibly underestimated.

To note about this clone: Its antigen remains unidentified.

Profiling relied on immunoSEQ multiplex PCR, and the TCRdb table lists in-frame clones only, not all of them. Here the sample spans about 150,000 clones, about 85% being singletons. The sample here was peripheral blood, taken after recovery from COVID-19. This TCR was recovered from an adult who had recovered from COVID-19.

The CDR3 nucleotides are TGTGCCAGCAGTTACCCCCCGGGCTACGAGCAGTACTTC. Protein: CASSYPPGYEQYF. The rearrangement uses TRBV28 and TRBJ2-7, with no clear D. With 4 bases removed from V and 3 bases from J, the gap between germline ends came to 10 bases. The CDR3 runs to 13 residues. CDR1 and CDR2 (germline): MDHEN, SYDVKM.